These 13 T cell receptor beta chains came from one sample sequenced in a study of cytomegalovirus exposure and HLA in healthy donors. The study ran its PCR with 60 Vbeta and 13 Jbeta primers. The table came from immunoSEQ multiplex PCR; TCRdb's copy has only in-frame clones and leaves some out. The data contain about 190,000 clones, almost 75% of them singletons. Source material: PBMCs. The origin of the receptors is a woman aged 25-40 years in good health and CMV-seropositive.

The chain is built from TRBV18 and TRBJ2-7; maybe TRBD1 (6 bases). The germline V and J ends were trimmed by 3 bases and 0 bases, with 12 bases remaining between them. This CDR3 has 15 residues. Germline values: CDR1 KGHSH, CDR2 LQKENI. CDR3 DNA sequence: TGTGCCAGCTCACCCCCGACAGGCGTCTCCTACGAGCAGTACTTC. Translating it yields CASSPPTGVSYEQYF.

The chain has TRBV5-4 and TRBJ2-3; possibly TRBD1 for D (7 bases). The V gene lost 1 base and the J gene lost 1 base, with 16 bases spanning the gap. Germline lookup yields CDR1 SGHNT and CDR2 YYREEE (reference sequence). The length of the CDR3 is 17 residues. The CDR3 coding sequence is TGTGCCAGCAGCTTGTGGGGCGGGACAGTACGCACAGATACGCAGTATTTT. Its translation: CASSLWGGTVRTDTQYF.

The rearrangement links TRBV2 to TRBJ2-1; TRBD2 is a possible D gene (6 bases). The germline gives CDR1 SNHLY, CDR2 FYNNEI. The CDR3 is 14 amino acids. V lost 4 bases and J lost 7, with 14 bases in between. In nucleotides, the CDR3 is TGTGCCAGCAGTGGCGGGGAACAGCAAAATGAGCAGTTCTTC. It encodes CASSGGEQQNEQFF. Drawing the rest from reference TRBV2 and TRBJ2-1, the complete variable domain is EPEVTQTPSHQVTQMGQEVILRCVPISNHLYFYWYRQILGQKVEFLVSFYNNEISEKSEIFDDQFSVERPDGSNFTLKIRSTKLEDSAMYFCASSGGEQQNEQFFGPGTRLTVL.

This clone was seen more than once but under ten times. The V call is TRBV27, the J call TRBJ2-7, with D maybe TRBD1 (6 bases). Germline-derived CDR1 and CDR2 are MNHEY and SMNVEV (reference sequence). The CDR3 contains 13 residues. Trimming stripped 6 bases from V and 4 bases from J, with 13 bases between. In nucleotides, the CDR3 is TGTGCCAGCAGACAGGGTGGCTCGTACGAGCAGTACTTC. It specifies CASRQGGSYEQYF.

In DNA form, the CDR3 reads TGCGCCAGCAGCCAAAGACTAAAACCAGGCGAGCAGTACTTC. Protein: CASSQRLKPGEQYF. The J gene is TRBJ2-7, the V gene TRBV4-1; a weak D match, TRBD2 (5 bases). The CDR3 spans 14 residues. Germline loops: CDR1 MGHRA, CDR2 YSYEKL. Trimming took 2 bases from V and 6 from J, leaving 14 bases between them.

This chain uses TRBV10-3 with TRBJ2-7; D may be TRBD2 (6 bases). The CDR3 length is 16 residues. CDR1 ENHRY and CDR2 SYGVKD come from the germline V gene. Trimming stripped 2 bases from V and 1 base from J, with 15 bases between. The CDR3 nucleotides read TGTGCCATCAGTGAGGAGTTGGGACTGCTTTCCTACGAGCAGTACTTC. The encoded protein is CAISEELGLLSYEQYF.

J is TRBJ1-5 and V is TRBV29-1; no firm D call. The CDR3 runs to 14 residues. Germline V gene data show CDR1 as SQVTM and CDR2 as ANQGSEA. V dropped 2 bases and J dropped 0 bases, with 8 bases sitting between them. The chain's CDR3 is CSVESIHSNQPQHF. CDR3 nucleotides: TGCAGCGTTGAAAGCATCCATAGCAATCAGCCCCAGCATTTT.

The genes are TRBV25-1 and TRBJ1-2; the match to TRBD1 covers 9 bases. The CDR3 has 15 residues. Germline lookup yields CDR1 MGHDK and CDR2 SYGVNS. The V and J ends lost 2 bases and 4 bases, in that order; junction bases with no gene match: 5. CDR3 sequence (DNA): TGTGCCAGCAGTGAACCCGGGACAGGGCGCTATGGCTACACCTTC. Amino acid sequence: CASSEPGTGRYGYTF.

This chain joins TRBV27 and TRBJ1-2, with 8 bases identical to TRBD1. The CDR3 length is 15 residues. The germline V gene encodes CDR1 MNHEY and CDR2 SMNVEV (reference sequence). V dropped 5 bases and J dropped 2; count of bases not matched to a gene: 7. The CDR3 spells CASSPRTGSNYGYTF. CDR3 in DNA: TGTGCCAGCAGTCCCCGGACAGGGTCGAACTATGGCTACACCTTC.

The chain combines TRBV28 with TRBJ2-7, with a weak D call TRBD1 (6 bases). V dropped 7 bases and J dropped 3 bases, with 25 bases sitting between them. The CDR3 extends over 17 amino acids. CDR1 MDHEN and CDR2 SYDVKM come from the germline V gene. The CDR3 DNA follows: TGTGCCAGCAACCCGATTGGACAGTTCCCCAACCTCTACGAGCAGTACTTC. Amino acids: CASNPIGQFPNLYEQYF.

The rearrangement links TRBV16 to TRBJ1-4, with D perhaps matching TRBD1 (5 bases). Between the trimmed V and J ends, which lost 3 bases and 2 bases, there was a span of 13 bases. The CDR3 sequence is 16 residues long. Germline-derived CDR1 and CDR2 are KGHSY and FQNENV. The CDR3 DNA follows: TGTGCCAGCAGCCACGGAGGGAAGGGGACTAATGAAAAACTGTTTTTT. Its translation is CASSHGGKGTNEKLFF.

The genes are TRBV11-2 and TRBJ2-1; 11 bases are shared with TRBD2. The CDR3 contains 19 residues. CDR1 and CDR2 from the germline V gene are SGHAT and FQNNGV. The junction had 8 bases not matched to a gene; V was cut back by 1 base and J by 0 bases. CDR3 DNA sequence: TGTGCCAGCAGCTTAGTATTGTCTAGCGGGAGGAGCTCCTACAATGAGCAGTTCTTC. Its translation is CASSLVLSSGRSSYNEQFF.

The genes are TRBV4-1 and TRBJ2-2; 14 bases line up with TRBD2. This CDR3 contains 18 residues. CDR1 MGHRA and CDR2 YSYEKL come from the germline V gene. V dropped 4 bases and J dropped 4; count of bases not matched to a gene: 8. The CDR3 sequence: CASSRTSGRTRGTGELFF. CDR3 nucleotide sequence: TGCGCCAGCAGCCGGACTAGCGGGAGGACTCGTGGCACCGGGGAGCTGTTTTTT.